The 8 T cell receptor beta chains below were found in one sample sequenced in a study of T cells in Graves' hyperthyroidism and ophthalmopathy. TCR beta CDR3 regions were amplified from RNA. In the first-round RT-PCR of the TCR CDR3, the HTBI primer set was used. Each CDR3 protein gets one entry after TCRdb re-called the multiplex PCR reads with MiXCR. Of a few hundred thousand distinct CDR3 sequences in the sample, about 15% are singletons; the top ten hold 30% to 35%. The sequenced material came from blood. These receptors all come from a woman in her thirties with Graves' hyperthyroidism.

In regard to this clonotype: A much more abundant neighbour one base away suggests this may be a read error. The CDR3 does not close with the conserved phenylalanine or tryptophan, likely indicating a read error. The rearrangement links TRBV7-9 to TRBJ1-2; 8 bases align to TRBD1. Germline lookup yields CDR1 SEHNR and CDR2 FQNEAQ (reference sequence). This CDR3 comprises 16 residues. V trimming: 2 bases; J trimming: 4 bases; junction bases outside the gene matches: 9. The CDR3: CASSLIGQGLGYGYTL. The CDR3 DNA is TGTGCCAGCAGCTTAATCGGACAGGGCCTTGGCTATGGCTACACCCTC.

This clonotype has ten or more counts. The CDR3, as DNA: TGTGCCAGCAGTCCTGGACGAAGCAGGCAGCCCCAGCATTTT. It encodes CASSPGRSRQPQHF. The V and J genes are TRBV3-1 and TRBJ1-5; D unclear. The CDR3 is 14 residues long. CDR1 is LGHDT and CDR2 is YNNKEL in the germline V gene (reference sequence). Trimming took 6 bases from V and 7 from J, leaving 16 bases between them.

This clonotype showed up just once. The chain employs TRBV29-1 and TRBJ2-7; maybe TRBD2 (6 bases). The germline CDR1 and CDR2 sequences are SQVTM and ANQGSEA. The CDR3 extends over 11 amino acids. Trimming removed 4 bases from V and 5 bases from J, with 9 bases in between. The CDR3 coding sequence is TGCAGCGTTGGCGGGGTCCACGAGCAGTACTTC. It encodes CSVGGVHEQYF.

Turning to this clonotype: A much larger clone differs from this one at a single base, so this may be a read error. V and J are TRBV7-3 and TRBJ2-3; 7 bases match TRBD2. Germline loops: CDR1 SGHTA, CDR2 FQGTGA. V lost 2 bases and J lost 0; bases outside the gene matches: 14. This CDR3 is built from 19 residues. Here the CDR3 reads CASSLWGGSRAASTDTQYF. The CDR3 coding sequence is TGTGCCAGCAGCTTATGGGGCGGGAGTCGAGCCGCCAGCACAGATACGCAGTATTTT.

This clonotype was seen only a few times. This sequence joins TRBV9 and TRBJ1-5; TRBD1 aligns across 8 bases. The CDR3 runs to 15 residues. The germline CDR1 and CDR2 sequences are SGDLS and YYNGEE. After removal of 3 bases from V and 5 bases from J, the junction contained 7 bases not matched to a gene. The CDR3 spells CASSAQGQVDQPQHF. The CDR3, as DNA: TGTGCCAGCAGCGCCCAGGGACAGGTTGATCAGCCCCAGCATTTT.

The V gene is TRBV6-2 or TRBV6-3, the J gene TRBJ1-5; 8 positions match TRBD1. Germline V gene data show CDR1 as MNHEY and CDR2 as SVGEGT. The CDR3 is 15 amino acids. The J segment lost 0 bases and the V segment lost 8 bases, leaving 6 bases of the junction unmatched. CDR3 sequence (DNA): TGTGCCAGCGGCAGGGGGCGGTCTAGCAATCAGCCCCAGCATTTT. It codes for CASGRGRSSNQPQHF.

This clonotype was found a few times. This chain uses TRBV20-1 with TRBJ1-5; D is unresolved. Trimming left V 3 bases short and J 2 bases short, with 14 bases between. Germline CDR1 and CDR2: DFQATT and SNEGSKA (reference sequence). CDR3 length: 15 amino acids. The DNA for the CDR3 is TGCAGTGCTAGGGTCCCCCGACTGGGCAATCAGCCCCAGCATTTT. Its protein product is CSARVPRLGNQPQHF.

The J gene is TRBJ1-6, the V gene TRBV20-1; D unresolved. From germline, CDR1 is DFQATT and CDR2 SNEGSKA (reference sequence). The V and J ends lost 1 base and 7 bases respectively, with 11 bases between them. The CDR3 has 14 residues. CDR3: CSARGGLGNSPLHF. The CDR3 nucleotides read TGCAGTGCTAGAGGGGGTTTGGGCAATTCACCCCTCCACTTT.